This T cell receptor (beta chain) emerged from a study of cytomegalovirus exposure and HLA in healthy donors. Study information: Approximately 77 million unique TCRs from HLA-typed donors were held in an early release of data.

PCR primers comprised 60 Vbeta and 13 Jbeta primers. Produced via immunoSEQ multiplex PCR; TCRdb's table is partial and in-frame only. The sample contains about 230,000 clones, approximately 81% of which appear only once. Per germline, CDR1 MNHEY and CDR2 SVGAGI. CDR3 length: 16 residues. Deletions cut 3 bases from V and 1 base from J, with 14 bases between. This receptor was taken from a girl aged 2 to 9 in good health and CMV-seronegative. The gene calls are TRBV6-5 and TRBJ2-3, with D possibly TRBD1 on 5 matching bases. The sequenced sample consisted of PBMCs. CDR3 nucleotide sequence: TGTGCCAGCAGTTATAGCTATCAGGGCGGCACAGATACGCAGTATTTT. As protein: CASSYSYQGGTDTQYF.